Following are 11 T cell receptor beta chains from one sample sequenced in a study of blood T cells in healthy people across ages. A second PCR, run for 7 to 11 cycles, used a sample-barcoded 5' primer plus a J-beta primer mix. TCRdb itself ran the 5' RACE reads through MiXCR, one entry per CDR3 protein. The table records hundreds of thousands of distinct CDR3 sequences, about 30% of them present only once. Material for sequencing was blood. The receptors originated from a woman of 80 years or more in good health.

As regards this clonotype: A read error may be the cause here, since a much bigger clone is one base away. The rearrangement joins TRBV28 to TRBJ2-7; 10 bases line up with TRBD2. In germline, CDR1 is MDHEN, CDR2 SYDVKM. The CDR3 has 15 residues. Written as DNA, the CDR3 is TGTGTCAGCAGTCCCCAGCGGGGGGGGTCCTACGAGCAGTACTTC. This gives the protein CVSSPQRGGSYEQYF.

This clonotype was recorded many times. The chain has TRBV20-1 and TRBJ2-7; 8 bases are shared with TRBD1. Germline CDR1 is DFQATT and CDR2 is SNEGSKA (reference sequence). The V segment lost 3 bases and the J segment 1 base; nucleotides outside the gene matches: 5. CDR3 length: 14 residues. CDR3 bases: TGCAGTGCTAGCACACAGGGGGTATCCTACGAGCAGTACTTC. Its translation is CSASTQGVSYEQYF.

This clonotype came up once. The CDR3 coding sequence is TGCGCCAGCGAAAGGGGGATTAGGGCTAGAAATGAGCAGTACTTC. This sequence encodes CASERGIRARNEQYF. The chain links TRBV10-2 to TRBJ2-5; the D gene is possibly TRBD1 (6 bases). V was clipped by 8 bases and J by 11 bases, with 27 bases between them. This CDR3 contains 15 residues. Per germline, CDR1 WSHSY and CDR2 SAAADI.

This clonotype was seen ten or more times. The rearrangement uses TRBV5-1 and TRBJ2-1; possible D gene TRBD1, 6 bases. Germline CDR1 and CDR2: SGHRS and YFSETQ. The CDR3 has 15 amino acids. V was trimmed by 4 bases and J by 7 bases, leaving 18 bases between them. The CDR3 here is CASSDTGILKNEQFF. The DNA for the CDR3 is TGCGCCAGCAGCGATACAGGGATATTAAAAAATGAGCAGTTCTTC.

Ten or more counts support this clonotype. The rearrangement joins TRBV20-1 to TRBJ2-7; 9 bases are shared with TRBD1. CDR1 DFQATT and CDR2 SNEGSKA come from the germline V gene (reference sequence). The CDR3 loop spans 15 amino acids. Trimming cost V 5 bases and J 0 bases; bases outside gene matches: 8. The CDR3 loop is CSAARQGGSSYEQYF. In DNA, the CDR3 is TGCAGTGCTGCCCGACAGGGGGGGAGCTCCTACGAGCAGTACTTC.

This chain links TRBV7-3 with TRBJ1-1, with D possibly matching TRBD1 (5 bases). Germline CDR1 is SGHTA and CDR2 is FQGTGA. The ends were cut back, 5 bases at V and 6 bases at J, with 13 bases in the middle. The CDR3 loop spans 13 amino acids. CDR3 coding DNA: TGTGCCAGCAGCCGGGACCAGATTTCTGAAGCTTTCTTT. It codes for CASSRDQISEAFF.

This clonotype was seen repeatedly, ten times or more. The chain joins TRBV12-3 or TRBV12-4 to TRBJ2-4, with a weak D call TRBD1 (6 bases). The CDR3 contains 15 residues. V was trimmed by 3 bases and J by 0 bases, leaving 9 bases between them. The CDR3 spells CASSLGTIAKNIQYF. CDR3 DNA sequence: TGTGCCAGCAGTTTGGGGACAATAGCCAAAAACATTCAGTACTTC.

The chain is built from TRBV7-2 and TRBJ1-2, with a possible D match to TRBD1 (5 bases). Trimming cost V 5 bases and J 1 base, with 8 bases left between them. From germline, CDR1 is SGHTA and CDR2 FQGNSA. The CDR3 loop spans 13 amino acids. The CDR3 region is CASSGGVNYGYTF. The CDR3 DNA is TGTGCCAGCAGCGGGGGAGTTAACTATGGCTACACCTTC.

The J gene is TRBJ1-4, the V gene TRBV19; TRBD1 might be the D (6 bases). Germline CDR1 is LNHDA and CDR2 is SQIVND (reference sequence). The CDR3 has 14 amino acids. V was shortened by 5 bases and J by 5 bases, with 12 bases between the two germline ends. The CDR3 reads CASSPQGRNEKLFF. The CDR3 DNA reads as TGTGCCAGTAGTCCACAGGGAAGAAATGAAAAACTGTTTTTT. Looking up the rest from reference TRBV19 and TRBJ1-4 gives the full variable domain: DGGITQSPKYLFRKEGQNVTLSCEQNLNHDAMYWYRQDPGQGLRLIYYSQIVNDFQKGDIAEGYSVSREKKESFPLTVTSAQKNPTAFYLCASSPQGRNEKLFFGSGTQLSVL.

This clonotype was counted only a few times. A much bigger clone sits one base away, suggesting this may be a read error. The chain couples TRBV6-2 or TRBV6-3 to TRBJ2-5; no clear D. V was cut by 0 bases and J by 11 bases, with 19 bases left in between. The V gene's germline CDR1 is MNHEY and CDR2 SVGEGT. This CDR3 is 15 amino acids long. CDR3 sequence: CASSYSPPPFDEQYF. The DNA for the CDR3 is TGTGCCAGCAGTTACTCGCCCCCACCCTTCGATGAGCAGTACTTC.

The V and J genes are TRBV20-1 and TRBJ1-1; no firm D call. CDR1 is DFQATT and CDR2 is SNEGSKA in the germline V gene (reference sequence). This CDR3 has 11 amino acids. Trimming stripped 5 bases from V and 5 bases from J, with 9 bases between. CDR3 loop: CSAPLITEAFF. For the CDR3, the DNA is TGCAGTGCTCCCCTAATAACTGAAGCTTTCTTT.